These 8 T cell receptor beta chains came from one sample sequenced in a study of cytomegalovirus exposure and HLA in healthy donors. 13 Jbeta primers and 60 Vbeta primers were used for the PCR. The repertoire was sequenced with immunoSEQ multiplex PCR; TCRdb's copy has only in-frame clones and lacks some. The table lists 110,000 to 150,000 clones, nearly 85% of them singletons. Sequencing was carried out using PBMCs. Receptors originate from a male donor in good health and CMV-seronegative.

As concerns this clone: At one of its ends the junction is not consistent with the germline gene, which may arise from a read error. The rearrangement links TRBV27 to TRBJ2-7; 9 nucleotides agree with TRBD2. CDR1 MNHEY and CDR2 SMNVEV come from the germline V gene (reference sequence). This CDR3 is 15 amino acids long. Here the CDR3 DNA reads TGTGCCAGCAGTTTTTCGGCGGGACTAGCCTACGAGCAGCACTTC. This translates into CASSFSAGLAYEQHF.

This clone was counted only a few times. This rearrangement joins TRBV19 to TRBJ1-5; D is possibly TRBD1 (5 bases). V dropped 5 bases and J dropped 0 bases, with 11 bases sitting between them. Per germline, CDR1 LNHDA and CDR2 SQIVND (reference sequence). The CDR3 runs to 15 residues. The CDR3 nucleotides read TGTGCCAGTAGTTCCGGGGGGTATAGCAATCAGCCCCAGCATTTT. Translating gives CASSSGGYSNQPQHF.

This clone appeared a single time. The chain combines TRBV11-2 with TRBJ1-2; D remains unclear. This CDR3 comprises 10 residues. In germline, CDR1 is SGHAT, CDR2 FQNNGV. Trimming left V 6 bases short and J 5 bases short, with 4 bases between. CDR3 in DNA: TGTGCCAGCAGTCAATATGGCTACACCTTC. The encoded protein is CASSQYGYTF.

The rearrangement links TRBV19 to TRBJ2-5; a weak D match, TRBD1 (5 bases). Trimming took off 6 bases at V and 2 bases at J, with 7 bases between the two ends. The CDR3 extends over 12 amino acids. Per germline, CDR1 LNHDA and CDR2 SQIVND (reference sequence). CDR3 DNA sequence: TGTGCCAGTAGCAACAGGCAAGAGACCCAGTACTTC. The encoded protein is CASSNRQETQYF.

The chain is built from TRBV7-8 and TRBJ2-5, with 9 bases aligning to TRBD2. The CDR3 loop spans 19 amino acids. CDR1 and CDR2 (germline): SGHVS, FQNEAQ. Trimming took 3 bases from V and 1 from J; bases not matched to a gene: 15. CDR3 region: CASSFLIFGPSGTQETQYF. DNA for the CDR3: TGTGCCAGCAGCTTTTTAATCTTTGGACCTAGCGGGACCCAAGAGACCCAGTACTTC. Combining the CDR3 with reference TRBV7-8 and TRBJ2-5 gives the whole variable domain GAGVSQSPRYKVAKRGQDVALRCDPISGHVSLFWYQQALGQGPEFLTYFQNEAQLDKSGLPSDRFFAERPEGSVSTLKIQRTQQEDSAVYLCASSFLIFGPSGTQETQYFGPGTRLLVL.

Concerning this clone itself: The same CDR3 is also encoded by other DNA sequences in this sample. V usage is TRBV6-4 and J usage is TRBJ2-3, with no clear D. The CDR3 has 13 residues. Germline V CDR1 and CDR2: MRHNA, SNTAGT. The V gene lost 3 bases and the J gene lost 1 base, with 5 bases spanning the gap. The CDR3 loop reads CASSERGTDTQYF. In DNA form, the CDR3 reads TGTGCCAGCAGTGAGAGAGGCACAGATACGCAGTATTTT.

The CDR3 spells CASSLWGGPSYNEQFF. In nucleotides, the CDR3 is TGTGCCAGCAGCTTGTGGGGGGGCCCCTCCTACAATGAGCAGTTCTTC. This chain uses TRBV5-4 with TRBJ2-1, with a tentative D call TRBD2 (7 bases). CDR3 length: 16 residues. Deletions cut 1 base from V and 0 bases from J, with 11 bases between. Germline V lookup: CDR1 SGHNT, CDR2 YYREEE (reference sequence).

The chain combines TRBV7-9 with TRBJ2-7; D unclear. This CDR3 is built from 13 residues. V was cut by 5 bases and J by 6 bases, with 14 bases left in between. In germline, CDR1 is SEHNR, CDR2 FQNEAQ (reference sequence). This chain's CDR3 is CASSTQLISEQYF. In DNA form, the CDR3 reads TGTGCCAGCAGCACACAGCTTATAAGCGAGCAGTACTTC.